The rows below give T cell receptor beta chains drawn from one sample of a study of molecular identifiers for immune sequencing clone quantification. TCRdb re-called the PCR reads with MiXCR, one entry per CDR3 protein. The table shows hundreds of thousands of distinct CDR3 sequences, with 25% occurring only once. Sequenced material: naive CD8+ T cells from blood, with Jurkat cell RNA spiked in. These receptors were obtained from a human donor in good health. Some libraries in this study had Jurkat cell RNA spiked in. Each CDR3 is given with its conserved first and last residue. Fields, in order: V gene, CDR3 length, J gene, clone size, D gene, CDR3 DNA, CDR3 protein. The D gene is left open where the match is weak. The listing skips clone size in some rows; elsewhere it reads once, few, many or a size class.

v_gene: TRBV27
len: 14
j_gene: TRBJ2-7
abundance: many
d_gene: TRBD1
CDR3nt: TGTGCCAGCAGTCTTGGACAGGGTGAGGTCGAGCAGTACTTC
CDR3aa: CASSLGQGEVEQYF

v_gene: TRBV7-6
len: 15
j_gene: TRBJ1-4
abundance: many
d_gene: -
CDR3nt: TGTGCCAGCAGCTCTTTGGGGGGCGCGGGTGAAAAACTGTTTTTT
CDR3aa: CASSSLGGAGEKLFF

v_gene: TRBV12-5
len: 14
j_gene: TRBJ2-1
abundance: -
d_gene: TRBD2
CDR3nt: TGTACTAGTGGTAGGACTAGCGCTTACAATGAGCAGTTCTTC
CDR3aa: CTSGRTSAYNEQFF

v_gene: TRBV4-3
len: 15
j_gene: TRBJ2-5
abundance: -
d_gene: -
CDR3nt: TGCGCCAGCAGCCAAGGGGCCGGCTACCAAGAGACCCAGTACTTC
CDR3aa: CASSQGAGYQETQYF

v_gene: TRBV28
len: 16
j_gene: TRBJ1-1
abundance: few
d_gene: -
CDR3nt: TGTGCCAGCAGTTTATTTGGCGGCAGGACGAACACTGAAGCTTTCTTT
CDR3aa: CASSLFGGRTNTEAFF

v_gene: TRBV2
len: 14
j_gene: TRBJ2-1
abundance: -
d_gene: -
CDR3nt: TGTGCCAGCAGTGAGATTCACTCCTACAATGAGCAGTTCTTC
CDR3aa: CASSEIHSYNEQFF

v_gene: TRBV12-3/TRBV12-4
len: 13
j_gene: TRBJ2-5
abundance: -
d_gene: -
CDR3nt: TGTGCCAGCAGTTTTAACAGCCTAGAGACCCAGTACTTC
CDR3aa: CASSFNSLETQYF

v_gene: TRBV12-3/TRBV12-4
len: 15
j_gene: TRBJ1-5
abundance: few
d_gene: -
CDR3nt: TGTGCCAGCAGTCAGGCCAGGATTGGCAATCAGCCCCAGCATTTT
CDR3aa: CASSQARIGNQPQHF

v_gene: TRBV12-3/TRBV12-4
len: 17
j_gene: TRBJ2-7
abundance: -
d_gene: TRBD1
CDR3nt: TGTGCCAGCAGTCCAGACTCGACCCGGACAGGGCGCAACGAGCAGTACTTC
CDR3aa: CASSPDSTRTGRNEQYF

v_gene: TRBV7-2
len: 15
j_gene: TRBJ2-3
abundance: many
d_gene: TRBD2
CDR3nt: TGTGCCAGCAGCTTACTAGCGGCTAGCACAGATACGCAGTATTTT
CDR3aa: CASSLLAASTDTQYF

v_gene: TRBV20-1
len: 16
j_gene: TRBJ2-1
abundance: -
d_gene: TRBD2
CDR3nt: TGCAGTGCTAGAGATTATAGCGGGATATCTTACAATGAGCAGTTCTTC
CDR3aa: CSARDYSGISYNEQFF

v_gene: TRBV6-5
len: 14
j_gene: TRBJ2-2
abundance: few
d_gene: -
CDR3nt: TGTGCCAGCAGTTACTTGCCCTTTACCGGGGAGCTGTTTTTT
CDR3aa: CASSYLPFTGELFF

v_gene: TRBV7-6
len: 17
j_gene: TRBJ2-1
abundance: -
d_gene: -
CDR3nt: TGTGCCAGCAGCTTAACCCCTCATTACTCGGAAGCGAATGAGCAGTTCTTC
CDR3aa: CASSLTPHYSEANEQFF

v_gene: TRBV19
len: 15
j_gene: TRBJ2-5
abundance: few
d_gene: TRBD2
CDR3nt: TGTGCCACCAAATTAATGACTAGCGGCGAAGAGACCCAGTACTTC
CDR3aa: CATKLMTSGEETQYF

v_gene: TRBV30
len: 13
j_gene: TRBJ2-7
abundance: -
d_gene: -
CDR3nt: TGTGCCTGGAGTCTAGGTTACGGCTACGAGCAGTACTTC
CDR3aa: CAWSLGYGYEQYF